A single sample gave rise to the 9 T cell receptor beta chains below, sequenced in a study of read filtering for tumor transcriptome and immune sequencing. Molecular barcoded adaptors covering alpha/delta and beta/gamma chains were used on around 370 ng RNA. TCRdb re-called the reads through MiXCR, storing one row per CDR3 protein. The table shows 15,000 to 20,000 distinct CDR3 sequences, with approximately 20% occurring only once. The sequenced material came from a population of CD138-negative cells sorted from bone marrow. All receptors derive from a donor at least 40 years old with multiple myeloma.

This clonotype was seen repeatedly, ten times or more. V gene TRBV7-9 combines with J gene TRBJ2-1; D unresolved. Trimming removed 5 bases from V and 0 bases from J, with 14 bases in between. CDR3 length: 16 amino acids. Germline V CDR1 and CDR2: SEHNR, FQNEAQ (reference sequence). CDR3 DNA: TGTGCCAGCAGCCCCCCAGCCGCATCCTCCTACAATGAGCAGTTCTTC. It yields the protein CASSPPAASSYNEQFF. Full variable domain (rest looked up from reference TRBV7-9 and TRBJ2-1): DTGVSQNPRHKITKRGQNVTFRCDPISEHNRLYWYRQTLGQGPEFLTYFQNEAQLEKSRLLSDRFSAERPKGSFSTLEIQRTEQGDSAMYLCASSPPAASSYNEQFFGPGTRLTVL.

The table lists this clonotype with many counts. V gene TRBV20-1 combines with J gene TRBJ2-7; 10 bases align to TRBD1. Per germline, CDR1 DFQATT and CDR2 SNEGSKA (reference sequence). Unmatched junction bases numbered 10, after V lost 0 bases and J lost 2 bases. CDR3 size: 17 residues. CDR3 DNA: TGCAGTGCTAGAGATACGGGACAGGGGCGAATACCCTACGAGCAGTACTTC. Protein product: CSARDTGQGRIPYEQYF.

CDR3 nucleotide sequence: TGTGCCAGCAGCTTCCCCTCCACCGGGGAGCTGTTTTTT. This encodes CASSFPSTGELFF. The rearrangement links TRBV7-9 to TRBJ2-2; D is unresolved. V was clipped by 3 bases and J by 4 bases, with 6 bases between them. The CDR3 has 13 residues. Germline CDR1 SEHNR, CDR2 FQNEAQ (reference sequence).

This clonotype was counted many times. This sequence joins TRBV9 and TRBJ1-1; D possibly corresponds to TRBD1 (6 bases). V was clipped by 0 bases and J by 1 base, with 10 bases between them. CDR3 size: 15 residues. CDR1 is SGDLS and CDR2 is YYNGEE in the germline V gene. DNA for the CDR3: TGTGCCAGCAGCGTAGCTACAGGGAGGAACACTGAAGCTTTCTTT. Translated, it gives CASSVATGRNTEAFF.

The J gene is TRBJ2-1, the V gene TRBV28; D is unclear. This CDR3 is 16 amino acids long. The germline gives CDR1 MDHEN, CDR2 SYDVKM. The V end lost 6 bases, the J end lost 7 bases, and 22 bases lay between the germline ends. The CDR3 reads CASSLSENLLTNEQFF. CDR3 coding DNA: TGTGCCAGCAGCCTATCCGAGAACCTCCTGACGAATGAGCAGTTCTTC. The complete variable domain, with remaining parts taken from reference TRBV28 and TRBJ2-1, reads DVKVTQSSRYLVKRTGEKVFLECVQDMDHENMFWYRQDPGLGLRLIYFSYDVKMKEKGDIPEGYSVSREKKERFSLILESASTNQTSMYLCASSLSENLLTNEQFFGPGTRLTVL.

Turning to this clonotype: A much larger clone differs by one base, so this may be a read error. The chain combines TRBV5-1 with TRBJ1-5, with D uncertain. Germline CDR1 is SGHRS and CDR2 is YFSETQ. Trimming pared 5 bases from V and 1 base from J, leaving 10 bases between. The CDR3 covers 14 residues. The CDR3 here is CASRLSGSNQPQHF. In DNA form, the CDR3 reads TGCGCCAGCAGATTGAGCGGGAGCAATCAGCCCCAGCATTTT.

A word on this clonotype: This may come from a read error, since a much larger clone is one base off. This CDR3 fails to terminate in the conserved phenylalanine or tryptophan, so it likely reflects a read error. The CDR3 nucleotides read TGTGCCAGCAGTTCTACGGGACAAAGGAACACTGAAGCTTTCCTT. Translating gives CASSSTGQRNTEAFL. The rearrangement links TRBV12-3 or TRBV12-4 to TRBJ1-1; D is perhaps TRBD1 (6 bases). The CDR3 covers 15 residues. Trimming removed 4 bases at V and 1 base at J, with 13 bases between.

Ten or more counts support this clonotype. The V gene is TRBV5-4, the J gene TRBJ1-1; D might be TRBD1 (5 bases). V lost 4 bases to trimming and J lost 10 bases, with 14 bases between them. The CDR3 covers 12 residues. The germline gives CDR1 SGHNT, CDR2 YYREEE (reference sequence). The CDR3 sequence is CASSASGGGAFF. The CDR3 nucleotides are TGTGCCAGCAGCGCAAGCGGGGGGGGAGCTTTCTTT.

The chain combines TRBV20-1 with TRBJ1-5; no definite D call. In germline, CDR1 is DFQATT, CDR2 SNEGSKA (reference sequence). This CDR3 is built from 14 residues. V was trimmed by 0 bases and J by 5 bases, leaving 11 bases between them. CDR3 DNA: TGCAGTGCTAGAGATCGACGGTCGGATCAGCCCCAGCATTTT. The encoded protein is CSARDRRSDQPQHF.